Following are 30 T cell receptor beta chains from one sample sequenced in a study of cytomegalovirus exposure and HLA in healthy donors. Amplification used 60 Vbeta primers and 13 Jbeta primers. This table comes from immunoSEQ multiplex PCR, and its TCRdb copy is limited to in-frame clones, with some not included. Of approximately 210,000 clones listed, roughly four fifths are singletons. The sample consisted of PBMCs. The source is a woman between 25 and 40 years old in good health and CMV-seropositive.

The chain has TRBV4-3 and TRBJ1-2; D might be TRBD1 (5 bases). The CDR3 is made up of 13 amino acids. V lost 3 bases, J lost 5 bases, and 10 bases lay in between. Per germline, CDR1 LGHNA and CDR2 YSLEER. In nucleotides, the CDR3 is TGCGCCAGCAGCCAGCAGGGAGGATATGGCTACACCTTC. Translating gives CASSQQGGYGYTF.

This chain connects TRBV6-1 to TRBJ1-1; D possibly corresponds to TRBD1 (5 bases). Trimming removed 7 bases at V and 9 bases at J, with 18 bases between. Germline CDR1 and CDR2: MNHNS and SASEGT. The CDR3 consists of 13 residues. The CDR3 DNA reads TGTGCCAGCATCAAGGTCGACAGCTGGCAAGCTTTCTTT. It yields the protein CASIKVDSWQAFF.

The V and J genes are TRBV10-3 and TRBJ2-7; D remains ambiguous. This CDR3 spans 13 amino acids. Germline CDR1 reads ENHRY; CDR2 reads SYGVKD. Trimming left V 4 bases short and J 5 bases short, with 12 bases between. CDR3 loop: CAISGREQDEQYF. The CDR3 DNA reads TGTGCCATCAGTGGCCGTGAGCAGGACGAGCAGTACTTC.

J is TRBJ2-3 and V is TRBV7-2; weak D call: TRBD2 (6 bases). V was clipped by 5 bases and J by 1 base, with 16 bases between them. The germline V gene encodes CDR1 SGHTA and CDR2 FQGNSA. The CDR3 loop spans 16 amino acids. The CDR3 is CASSPGLGGGTDTQYF. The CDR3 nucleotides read TGTGCCAGCAGCCCCGGACTTGGCGGGGGCACAGATACGCAGTATTTT.

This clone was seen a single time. The CDR3 loop is CASSPQGTPKNIQYF. CDR3 nucleotide sequence: TGTGCCAGCAGCCCACAGGGGACACCCAAAAACATTCAGTACTTC. V gene TRBV7-2 combines with J gene TRBJ2-4; TRBD1 matches at 7 bases. This CDR3 has 15 amino acids. The trim removed 5 bases at V and 2 bases at J, leaving 6 bases unmatched. CDR1 and CDR2 (germline): SGHTA, FQGNSA.

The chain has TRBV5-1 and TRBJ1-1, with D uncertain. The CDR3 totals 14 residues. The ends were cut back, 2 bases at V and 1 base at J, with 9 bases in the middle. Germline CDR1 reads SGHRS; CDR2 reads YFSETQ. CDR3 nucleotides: TGCGCCAGCAGCTTAGAACTGAGGAACACTGAAGCTTTCTTT. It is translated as CASSLELRNTEAFF.

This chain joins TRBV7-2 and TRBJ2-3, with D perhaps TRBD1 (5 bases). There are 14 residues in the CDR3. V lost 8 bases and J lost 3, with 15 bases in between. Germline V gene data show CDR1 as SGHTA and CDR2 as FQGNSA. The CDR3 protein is CASGQDRWTDTQYF. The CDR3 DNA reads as TGTGCCAGCGGACAAGACAGATGGACAGATACGCAGTATTTT. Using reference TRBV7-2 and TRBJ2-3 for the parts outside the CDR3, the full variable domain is GAGVSQSPSNKVTEKGKDVELRCDPISGHTALYWYRQSLGQGLEFLIYFQGNSAPDKSGLPSDRFSAERTGGSVSTLTIQRTQQEDSAVYLCASGQDRWTDTQYFGPGTRLTVL.

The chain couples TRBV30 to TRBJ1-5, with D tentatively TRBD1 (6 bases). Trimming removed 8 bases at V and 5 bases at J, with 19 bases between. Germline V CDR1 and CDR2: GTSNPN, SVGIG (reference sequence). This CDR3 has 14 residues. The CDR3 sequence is CALTNSQGHQPQHF. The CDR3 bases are TGTGCCCTAACTAACAGCCAGGGGCATCAGCCCCAGCATTTT. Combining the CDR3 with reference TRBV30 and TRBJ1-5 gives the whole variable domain SQTIHQWPATLVQPVGSPLSLECTVEGTSNPNLYWYRQAAGRGLQLLFYSVGIGQISSEVPQNLSASRPQDRQFILSSKKLLLSDSGFYLCALTNSQGHQPQHFGDGTRLSIL.

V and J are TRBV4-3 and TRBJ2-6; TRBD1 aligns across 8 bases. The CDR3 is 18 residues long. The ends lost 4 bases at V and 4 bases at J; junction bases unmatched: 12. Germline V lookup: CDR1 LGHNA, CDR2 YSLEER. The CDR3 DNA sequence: TGCGCCAGCAGCCGTTACGGGACAGGCCTGACGGGGGCCAACGTCCTGACTTTC. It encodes CASSRYGTGLTGANVLTF.

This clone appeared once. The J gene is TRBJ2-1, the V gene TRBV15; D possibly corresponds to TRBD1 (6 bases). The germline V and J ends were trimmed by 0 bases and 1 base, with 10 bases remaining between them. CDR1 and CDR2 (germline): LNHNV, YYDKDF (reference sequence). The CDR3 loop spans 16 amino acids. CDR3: CATSRERQGSYNEQFF. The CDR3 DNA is TGTGCCACCAGCAGAGAGAGGCAGGGGTCCTACAATGAGCAGTTCTTC.

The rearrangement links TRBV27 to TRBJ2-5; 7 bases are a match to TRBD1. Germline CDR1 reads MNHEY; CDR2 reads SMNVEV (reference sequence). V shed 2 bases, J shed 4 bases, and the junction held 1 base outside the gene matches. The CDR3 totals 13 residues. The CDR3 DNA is TGTGCCAGCAGTTTAAACAGGGGAGAGACCCAGTACTTC. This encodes CASSLNRGETQYF.

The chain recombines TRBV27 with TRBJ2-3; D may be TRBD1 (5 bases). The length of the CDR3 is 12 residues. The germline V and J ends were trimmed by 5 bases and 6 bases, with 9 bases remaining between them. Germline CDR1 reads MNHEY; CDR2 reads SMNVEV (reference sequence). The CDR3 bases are TGTGCCAGCAGTCCACCAGGGGATACGCAGTATTTT. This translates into CASSPPGDTQYF.

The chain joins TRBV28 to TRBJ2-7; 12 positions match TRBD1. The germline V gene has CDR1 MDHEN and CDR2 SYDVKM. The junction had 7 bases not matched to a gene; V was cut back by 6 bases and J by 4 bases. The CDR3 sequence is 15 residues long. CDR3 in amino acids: CASSPGTGGKYEQYF. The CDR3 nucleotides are TGTGCCAGCAGCCCCGGGACAGGGGGCAAATACGAGCAGTACTTC.

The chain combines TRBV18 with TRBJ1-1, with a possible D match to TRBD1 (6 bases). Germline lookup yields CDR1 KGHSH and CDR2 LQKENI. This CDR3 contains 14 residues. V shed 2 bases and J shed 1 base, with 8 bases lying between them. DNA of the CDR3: TGTGCCAGCTCACCAGGCAGGGGGAACACTGAAGCTTTCTTT. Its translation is CASSPGRGNTEAFF. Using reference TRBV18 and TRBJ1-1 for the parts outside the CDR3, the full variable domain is NAGVMQNPRHLVRRRGQEARLRCSPMKGHSHVYWYRQLPEEGLKFMVYLQKENIIDESGMPKERFSAEFPKEGPSILRIQQVVRGDSAAYFCASSPGRGNTEAFFGQGTRLTVV.

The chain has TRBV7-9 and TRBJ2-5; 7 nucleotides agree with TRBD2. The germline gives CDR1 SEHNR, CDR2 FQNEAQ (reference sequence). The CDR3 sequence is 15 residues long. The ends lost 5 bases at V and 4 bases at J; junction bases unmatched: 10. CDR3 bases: TGTGCCAGCAGCCTGATTGGGGAGGGGCTAGAGACCCAGTACTTC. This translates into CASSLIGEGLETQYF.

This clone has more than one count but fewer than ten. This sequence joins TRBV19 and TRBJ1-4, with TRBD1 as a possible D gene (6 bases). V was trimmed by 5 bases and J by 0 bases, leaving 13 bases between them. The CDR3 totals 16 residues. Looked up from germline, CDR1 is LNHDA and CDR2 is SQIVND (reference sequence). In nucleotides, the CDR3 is TGTGCCAGTAGTCCGAACCAGGGGCCAACTAATGAAAAACTGTTTTTT. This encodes CASSPNQGPTNEKLFF.

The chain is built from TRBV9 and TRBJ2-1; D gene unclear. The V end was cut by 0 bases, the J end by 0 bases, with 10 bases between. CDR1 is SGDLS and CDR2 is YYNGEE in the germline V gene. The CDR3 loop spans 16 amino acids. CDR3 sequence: CASSVGGESSYNEQFF. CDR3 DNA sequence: TGTGCCAGCAGCGTAGGAGGCGAAAGCTCCTACAATGAGCAGTTCTTC.

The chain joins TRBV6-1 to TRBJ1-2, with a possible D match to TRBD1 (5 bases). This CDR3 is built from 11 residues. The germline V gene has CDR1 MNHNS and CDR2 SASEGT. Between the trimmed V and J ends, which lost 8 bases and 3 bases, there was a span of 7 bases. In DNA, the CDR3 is TGTGCCAGCCGGGACTACTATGGCTACACCTTC. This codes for CASRDYYGYTF.

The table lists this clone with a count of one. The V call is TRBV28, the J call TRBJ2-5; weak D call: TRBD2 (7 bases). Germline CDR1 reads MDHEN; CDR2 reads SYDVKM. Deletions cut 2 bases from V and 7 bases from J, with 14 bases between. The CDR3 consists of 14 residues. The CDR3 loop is CASSLNGGGGTQYF. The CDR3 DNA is TGTGCCAGCAGTTTAAACGGGGGAGGGGGGACCCAGTACTTC.

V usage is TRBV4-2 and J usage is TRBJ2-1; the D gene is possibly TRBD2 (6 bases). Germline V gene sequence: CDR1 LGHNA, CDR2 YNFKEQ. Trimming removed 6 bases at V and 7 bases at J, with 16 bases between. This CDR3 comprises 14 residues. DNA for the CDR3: TGTGCCAGCAGACCTAGCGCCTCCCTGAATGAGCAGTTCTTC. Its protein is CASRPSASLNEQFF.

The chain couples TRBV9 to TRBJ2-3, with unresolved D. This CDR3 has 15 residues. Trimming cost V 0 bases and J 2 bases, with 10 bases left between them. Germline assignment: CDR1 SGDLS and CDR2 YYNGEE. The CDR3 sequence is CASSVGRSSTDTQYF. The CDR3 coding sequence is TGTGCCAGCAGCGTAGGCAGGTCCTCCACAGATACGCAGTATTTT.

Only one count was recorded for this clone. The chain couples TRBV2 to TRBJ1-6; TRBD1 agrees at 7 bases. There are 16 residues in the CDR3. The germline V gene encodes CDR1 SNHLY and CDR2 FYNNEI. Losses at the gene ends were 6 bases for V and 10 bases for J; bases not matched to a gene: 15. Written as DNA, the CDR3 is TGTGCCAGCAGCAACTATGGACAGGCAGGAGGGTCACCCCTCCACTTT. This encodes CASSNYGQAGGSPLHF. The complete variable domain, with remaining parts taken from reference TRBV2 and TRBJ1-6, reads EPEVTQTPSHQVTQMGQEVILRCVPISNHLYFYWYRQILGQKVEFLVSFYNNEISEKSEIFDDQFSVERPDGSNFTLKIRSTKLEDSAMYFCASSNYGQAGGSPLHFGNGTRLTVT.

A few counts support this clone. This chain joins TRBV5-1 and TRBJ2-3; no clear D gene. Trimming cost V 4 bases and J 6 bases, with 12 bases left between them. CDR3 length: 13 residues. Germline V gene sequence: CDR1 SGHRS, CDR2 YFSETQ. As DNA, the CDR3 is TGCGCCAGCAGCCTCCGGTACCCCGATACGCAGTATTTT. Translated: CASSLRYPDTQYF.

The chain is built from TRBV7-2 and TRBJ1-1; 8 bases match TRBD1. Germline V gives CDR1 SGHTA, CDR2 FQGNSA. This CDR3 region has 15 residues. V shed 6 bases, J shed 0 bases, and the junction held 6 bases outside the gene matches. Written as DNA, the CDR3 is TGTGCCAGCAGTTTCGGGACAGGAATGAACACTGAAGCTTTCTTT. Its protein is CASSFGTGMNTEAFF.

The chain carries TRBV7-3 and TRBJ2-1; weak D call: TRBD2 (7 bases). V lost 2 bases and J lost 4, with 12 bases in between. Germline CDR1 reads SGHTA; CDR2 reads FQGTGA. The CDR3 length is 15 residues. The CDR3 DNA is TGTGCCAGCAGCTTATTTGGGGGGGCTTACAATGAGCAGTTCTTC. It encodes CASSLFGGAYNEQFF. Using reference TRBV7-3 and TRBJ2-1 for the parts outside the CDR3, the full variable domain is GAGVSQTPSNKVTEKGKYVELRCDPISGHTALYWYRQSLGQGPEFLIYFQGTGAADDSGLPNDRFFAVRPEGSVSTLKIQRTERGDSAVYLCASSLFGGAYNEQFFGPGTRLTVL.

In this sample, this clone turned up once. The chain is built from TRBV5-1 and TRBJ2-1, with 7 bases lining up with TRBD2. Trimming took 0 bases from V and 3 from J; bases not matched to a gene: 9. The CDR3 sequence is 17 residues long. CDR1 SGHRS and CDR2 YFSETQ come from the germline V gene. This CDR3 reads CASSLVPQRDHYNEQFF. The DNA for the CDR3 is TGCGCCAGCAGCTTGGTCCCTCAGCGGGACCACTACAATGAGCAGTTCTTC.

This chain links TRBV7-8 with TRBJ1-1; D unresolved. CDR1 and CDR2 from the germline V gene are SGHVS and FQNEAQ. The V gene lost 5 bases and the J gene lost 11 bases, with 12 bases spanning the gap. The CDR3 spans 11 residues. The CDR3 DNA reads TGTGCCAGCAGCCCCTTGGCGGTGGCTTTCTTT. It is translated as CASSPLAVAFF.

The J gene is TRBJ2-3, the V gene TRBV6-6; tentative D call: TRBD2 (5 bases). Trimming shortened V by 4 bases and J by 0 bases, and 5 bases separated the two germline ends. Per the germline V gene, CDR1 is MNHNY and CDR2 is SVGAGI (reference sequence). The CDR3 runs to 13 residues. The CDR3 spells CASSWTSTDTQYF. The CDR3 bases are TGTGCCAGCAGTTGGACTAGCACAGATACGCAGTATTTT.

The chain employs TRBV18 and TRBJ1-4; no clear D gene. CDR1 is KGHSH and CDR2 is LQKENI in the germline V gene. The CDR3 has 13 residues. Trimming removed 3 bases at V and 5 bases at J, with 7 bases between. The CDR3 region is CASSPGQNEKLFF. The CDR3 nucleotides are TGTGCCAGCTCACCGGGCCAGAATGAAAAACTGTTTTTT.

CDR3 DNA sequence: TGTGCCAGCTTACCGGGAGGGCCGGAAGATACGCAGTATTTT. It yields the protein CASLPGGPEDTQYF. J is TRBJ2-3 and V is TRBV28; 8 nucleotides line up with TRBD2. Germline-derived CDR1 and CDR2 are MDHEN and SYDVKM. The junction had 9 bases not matched to a gene; V was cut back by 8 bases and J by 5 bases. The CDR3 loop spans 14 amino acids. The full variable domain, rest sourced from reference TRBV28 and TRBJ2-3, is DVKVTQSSRYLVKRTGEKVFLECVQDMDHENMFWYRQDPGLGLRLIYFSYDVKMKEKGDIPEGYSVSREKKERFSLILESASTNQTSMYLCASLPGGPEDTQYFGPGTRLTVL.